Given below is one T cell receptor (beta chain) in context. Antigen specificity is unknown. The sample originates from a study of cytomegalovirus exposure and HLA in healthy donors. CDR1 KGHSH and CDR2 LQKENI come from the germline V gene. Trimming cost V 6 bases and J 4 bases, with 16 bases left between them. CDR3 size: 15 residues. Researchers ran the PCR with 60 Vbeta and 13 Jbeta primers. The table came from immunoSEQ multiplex PCR; TCRdb's copy has only in-frame clones and leaves some out. The data show tens of thousands of clones, about three quarters seen once. General study results and limits: In an earlier analysis, most TCR beta V segments were productive about 87% or about 30% of the time. Within a later analysis, the majority of CMV-associated TCR beta chains appeared HLA-restricted. The authors assumed roughly uniform sequencing depth across donors for presence/absence analyses.

The TCR comes from a woman in her 40s in good health and CMV-seropositive. Sequenced sample: PBMCs. V is TRBV18 and J is TRBJ2-1, with a weak D call TRBD2 (7 bases). The CDR3 bases are TGTGCCAGCTCCCTCGGGGCGGGGGCATACAATGAGCAGTTCTTC. Its translation is CASSLGAGAYNEQFF. Looking up the rest from reference TRBV18 and TRBJ2-1 gives the full variable domain: NAGVMQNPRHLVRRRGQEARLRCSPMKGHSHVYWYRQLPEEGLKFMVYLQKENIIDESGMPKERFSAEFPKEGPSILRIQQVVRGDSAAYFCASSLGAGAYNEQFFGPGTRLTVL.